A single sample is the source of the 7 T cell receptor beta chains below, sequenced in a study of blood T cell repertoires in COVID-19 (dated by TCRdb to the early 2020s). Library preparation employed the immunoSEQ multiplex PCR assay. TCRdb stores this immuneACCESS table with in-frame sequences only. Part of the clones is absent; in the studies checked, under half of the shortfall reflects unresolved V genes, and no reason is known for the rest. A total of under 300,000 clones appear in this sample, over 65% of them only once. The ten biggest clones cover more than 2.5% of the sample. The sample taken for sequencing was peripheral blood. These receptors came from an elderly woman with acute or convalescent COVID-19.

CDR3: CASSISGATYEQYF. The CDR3, as DNA: TGTGCCAGTAGTATAAGCGGGGCAACCTACGAGCAGTACTTC. J is TRBJ2-7 and V is TRBV19, with 7 bases aligning to TRBD2. V trimming: 2 bases; J trimming: 2 bases; junction bases outside the gene matches: 3. The CDR3 is 14 amino acids. From germline, CDR1 is LNHDA and CDR2 SQIVND (reference sequence).

The chain links TRBV19 to TRBJ2-7, with 10 positions matching TRBD2. Germline V gene lookup returns CDR1 LNHDA and CDR2 SQIVND (reference sequence). The V segment lost 4 bases and the J segment 0 bases; nucleotides outside the gene matches: 0. The CDR3 length is 14 residues. The CDR3 DNA reads as TGTGCCAGTAGTACTAGCGGGAGCTCCTACGAGCAGTACTTC. Encoded protein: CASSTSGSSYEQYF. The entire variable domain, with the rest obtained from reference TRBV19 and TRBJ2-7, is as follows: DGGITQSPKYLFRKEGQNVTLSCEQNLNHDAMYWYRQDPGQGLRLIYYSQIVNDFQKGDIAEGYSVSREKKESFPLTVTSAQKNPTAFYLCASSTSGSSYEQYFGPGTRLTVT.

This clone was counted ten times or more. The J gene is TRBJ1-2, the V gene TRBV6-5; D ambiguous. This CDR3 comprises 11 residues. Germline CDR1 reads MNHEY; CDR2 reads SVGAGI. Between the trimmed V and J ends, which lost 7 bases and 7 bases, there was a span of 10 bases. The CDR3 protein is CASMLEGGYTF. The CDR3 nucleotides are TGTGCCAGCATGCTTGAGGGTGGCTACACCTTC.

The chain recombines TRBV6-2 or TRBV6-3 with TRBJ1-5, with 10 bases matching TRBD1. The CDR3 has 15 residues. The ends lost 5 bases at V and 3 bases at J; junction bases unmatched: 4. CDR1 and CDR2 from the germline V gene are MNHEY and SVGEGT. CDR3 protein: CASSTGTGVNQPQHF. The CDR3 nucleotides are TGTGCCAGCAGTACCGGGACAGGGGTCAATCAGCCCCAGCATTTT.

The chain employs TRBV29-1 and TRBJ2-3, with a tentative D call TRBD1 (6 bases). The CDR3 covers 15 residues. CDR1 and CDR2 (germline): SQVTM, ANQGSEA. V dropped 2 bases and J dropped 3 bases, with 15 bases sitting between them. Here the CDR3 DNA reads TGCAGCGTTGAACTGAGGGGGACACTTACAGATACGCAGTATTTT. This gives the protein CSVELRGTLTDTQYF.

This chain connects TRBV6-2 or TRBV6-3 to TRBJ1-5; possibly TRBD1 for D (5 bases). The CDR3 totals 15 residues. Trimming removed 2 bases at V and 6 bases at J, with 14 bases between. Germline V lookup: CDR1 MNHEY, CDR2 SVGEGT. CDR3 DNA sequence: TGTGCCAGCAGTTACCGGTCCTCGACAGTTCAGCCCCAGCATTTT. This translates into CASSYRSSTVQPQHF.

This chain uses TRBV6-6 with TRBJ1-1; D is uncertain. The CDR3 has 13 amino acids. V was clipped by 0 bases and J by 5 bases, with 7 bases between them. Germline loops: CDR1 MNHNY, CDR2 SVGAGI (reference sequence). The DNA for the CDR3 is TGTGCCAGCAGTTACTCGACTTCGACTGAAGCTTTCTTT. It specifies CASSYSTSTEAFF.